The 14 T cell receptor beta chains given below trace back to one sample, sequenced in a study of beta chain features in type 1 diabetes. Expressed TCRB transcripts were sequenced because the isolated RNA had all been reverse transcribed beforehand. The data were produced by immunoSEQ multiplex PCR, yet TCRdb's version contains in-frame clones alone and is incomplete. Counted here are some 900,000 clones, 15% to 20% occurring once; the ten biggest clones make up 0.023%. Sequencing used naive CD4+ T cells from blood. Every receptor here comes from a woman aged 18-29 years in good health.

This clone was seen only a few times. V and J are TRBV7-9 and TRBJ1-4; D is undetermined. Trimming stripped 3 bases from V and 0 bases from J, with 5 bases between. Germline CDR1 SEHNR, CDR2 FQNEAQ (reference sequence). This CDR3 spans 14 amino acids. The CDR3 sequence: CASSFAATNEKLFF. In nucleotides, the CDR3 is TGTGCCAGCAGCTTCGCAGCAACTAATGAAAAACTGTTTTTT.

This clone has just a few counts. This sequence joins TRBV9 and TRBJ2-5; the D is unclear. V dropped 2 bases and J dropped 1 base, with 12 bases sitting between them. Germline lookup yields CDR1 SGDLS and CDR2 YYNGEE. The CDR3 is 15 amino acids. The CDR3 DNA is TGTGCCAGCAGCGTCGTCAGTGGATTCCAAGAGACCCAGTACTTC. Translation gives CASSVVSGFQETQYF. The full variable domain, in which reference TRBV9 and TRBJ2-5 provide the parts outside the CDR3, is DSGVTQTPKHLITATGQRVTLRCSPRSGDLSVYWYQQSLDQGLQFLIQYYNGEERAKGNILERFSAQQFPDLHSELNLSSLELGDSALYFCASSVVSGFQETQYFGPGTRLLVL.

This chain links TRBV11-2 with TRBJ2-1; 8 nucleotides align to TRBD1. Germline-derived CDR1 and CDR2 are SGHAT and FQNNGV. This CDR3 comprises 13 residues. With 6 bases clipped from V and 7 bases from J, the junction kept 5 bases outside the gene matches. CDR3 bases: TGTGCCAGCAGGACACGACAGGGGAATGAGCAGTTCTTC. Amino acids: CASRTRQGNEQFF.

This chain's CDR3 is CASSLARVGAVTTNEKLFF. The CDR3 bases are TGTGCCAGCAGCTTAGCCCGGGTCGGGGCGGTTACAACTAATGAAAAACTGTTTTTT. V is TRBV7-9 and J is TRBJ1-4; the D gene is possibly TRBD1 (5 bases). This CDR3 spans 19 amino acids. Between the trimmed V and J ends, which lost 0 bases and 0 bases, there was a span of 17 bases. The germline V gene has CDR1 SEHNR and CDR2 FQNEAQ (reference sequence).

The chain links TRBV7-2 to TRBJ2-7; possibly TRBD1 for D (6 bases). The V and J ends lost 4 bases and 2 bases respectively, with 18 bases between them. Germline CDR1 reads SGHTA; CDR2 reads FQGNSA. CDR3 length: 16 amino acids. The CDR3 spells CASSSGWGTRTYEQYF. The CDR3 DNA follows: TGTGCCAGCAGCTCCGGGTGGGGGACACGGACCTACGAGCAGTACTTC.

This chain links TRBV28 with TRBJ2-1; the match to TRBD2 covers 9 bases. Germline CDR1 reads MDHEN; CDR2 reads SYDVKM. The CDR3 runs to 16 residues. The junction had 13 bases not matched to a gene; V was cut back by 5 bases and J by 8 bases. CDR3 sequence (DNA): TGTGCCAGCAGTGGGGGATTTGCGGGAGGGTCGGATGAGCAGTTCTTC. It translates to CASSGGFAGGSDEQFF. Together with reference TRBV28 and TRBJ2-1, the CDR3 gives the full variable domain: DVKVTQSSRYLVKRTGEKVFLECVQDMDHENMFWYRQDPGLGLRLIYFSYDVKMKEKGDIPEGYSVSREKKERFSLILESASTNQTSMYLCASSGGFAGGSDEQFFGPGTRLTVL.

In this sample, this clone turned up a few times. The V gene is TRBV7-2, the J gene TRBJ2-5, with D hard to call. Trimming shortened V by 1 base and J by 10 bases, and 19 bases separated the two germline ends. This CDR3 has 15 residues. Germline CDR1 and CDR2: SGHTA and FQGNSA. The CDR3 loop is CASSLDAPARASQYF. For the CDR3, the DNA is TGTGCCAGCAGCTTAGATGCCCCGGCTAGAGCGAGCCAGTACTTC.

The chain employs TRBV5-6 and TRBJ2-1; D is uncertain. The CDR3 is 15 amino acids. V lost 4 bases, J lost 6 bases, and 17 bases lay in between. Germline CDR1 reads SGHDT; CDR2 reads YYEEEE. CDR3 nucleotide sequence: TGTGCCAGCAGCAAACGATCCGGGCAGACCAATGAGCAGTTCTTC. It yields the protein CASSKRSGQTNEQFF.

This clone was counted only a few times. The chain is built from TRBV6-5 and TRBJ2-7, with 7 bases aligning to TRBD2. The germline CDR1 and CDR2 sequences are MNHEY and SVGAGI. J gave up 2 bases and V 8 bases, and 9 bases lay outside the gene matches. The CDR3 extends over 14 amino acids. The CDR3 bases are TGTGCCAGCCGGCTGGCTAGCGGTACCTACGAGCAGTACTTC. Its protein product is CASRLASGTYEQYF.

The rearrangement uses TRBV7-9 and TRBJ2-7; 8 bases line up with TRBD1. V lost 5 bases and J lost 6; bases outside the gene matches: 18. The CDR3 runs to 17 residues. The germline CDR1 and CDR2 sequences are SEHNR and FQNEAQ (reference sequence). CDR3 nucleotide sequence: TGTGCCAGCAGCAACACCCTCCCGGGACAGGCATTCGGCGAGCAGTACTTC. Protein sequence: CASSNTLPGQAFGEQYF.

The chain employs TRBV18 and TRBJ2-7, with D tentatively TRBD2 (5 bases). The V gene's germline CDR1 is KGHSH and CDR2 LQKENI. V dropped 5 bases and J dropped 4 bases, with 15 bases sitting between them. The CDR3 has 14 residues. The CDR3 protein is CASSSPGSPYEQYF. In DNA form, the CDR3 reads TGTGCCAGCTCATCCCCGGGGTCCCCTTACGAGCAGTACTTC.

This clone was seen only a few times. The chain combines TRBV11-1 with TRBJ2-1, with D uncertain. Germline CDR1 SGHAT, CDR2 FQDESV (reference sequence). The CDR3 has 12 amino acids. The V end was cut by 5 bases, the J end by 8 bases, with 10 bases between. The CDR3 loop is CASSTRTDEQFF. The CDR3, as DNA: TGTGCCAGCAGCACAAGAACGGATGAGCAGTTCTTC. Full variable domain (outside the CDR3, taken from reference TRBV11-1 and TRBJ2-1): EAEVAQSPRYKITEKSQAVAFWCDPISGHATLYWYRQILGQGPELLVQFQDESVVDDSQLPKDRFSAERLKGVDSTLKIQPAELGDSAMYLCASSTRTDEQFFGPGTRLTVL.

The chain couples TRBV6-5 to TRBJ1-1; possibly TRBD1 for D (6 bases). Trimming shortened V by 4 bases and J by 3 bases, and 9 bases separated the two germline ends. This CDR3 has 13 amino acids. The germline CDR1 and CDR2 sequences are MNHEY and SVGAGI. In nucleotides, the CDR3 is TGTGCCAGCAGTTCGGGACATTACACTGAAGCTTTCTTT. Amino acid sequence: CASSSGHYTEAFF.

This sequence joins TRBV10-3 and TRBJ2-5; 10 bases are shared with TRBD1. The V segment lost 4 bases and the J segment 1 base; nucleotides outside the gene matches: 9. Germline V gene sequence: CDR1 ENHRY, CDR2 SYGVKD. This CDR3 contains 17 residues. The DNA of the CDR3 is TGTGCCATCAGTGGAAAACCGGGACAGGGGCTCCAAGAGACCCAGTACTTC. As protein: CAISGKPGQGLQETQYF.